Sequencing of this TCR beta chain was carried out in a study of blood T cell repertoires in COVID-19. Study-wide context: Acute and convalescent COVID-19 specimens originated in the United States, Italy and Spain.

As originally analysed: Using reference gene primer amplification, nucleated cell counts were estimated. The table came from immunoSEQ multiplex PCR; TCRdb's copy has only in-frame clones and leaves some out. That table gives V, J and clone size, and the DNA gave D and trimming. This sample yields some 120,000 clones, of which 88% are seen a single time; roughly 1.2% belongs to the top ten. The ends were cut back, 7 bases at V and 5 bases at J, with 12 bases in the middle. Looked up from germline, CDR1 is ENHRY and CDR2 is SYGVKD. CDR3 size: 13 residues. This clonotype was sampled from a woman older than 75 with acute or convalescent COVID-19. The sequenced material came from peripheral blood. This chain uses TRBV10-3 with TRBJ1-5; possible D gene TRBD1, 6 bases. CDR3 coding DNA: TGTGCCATCATGCAGGGGATTGATCAGCCCCAGCATTTT. As protein: CAIMQGIDQPQHF.